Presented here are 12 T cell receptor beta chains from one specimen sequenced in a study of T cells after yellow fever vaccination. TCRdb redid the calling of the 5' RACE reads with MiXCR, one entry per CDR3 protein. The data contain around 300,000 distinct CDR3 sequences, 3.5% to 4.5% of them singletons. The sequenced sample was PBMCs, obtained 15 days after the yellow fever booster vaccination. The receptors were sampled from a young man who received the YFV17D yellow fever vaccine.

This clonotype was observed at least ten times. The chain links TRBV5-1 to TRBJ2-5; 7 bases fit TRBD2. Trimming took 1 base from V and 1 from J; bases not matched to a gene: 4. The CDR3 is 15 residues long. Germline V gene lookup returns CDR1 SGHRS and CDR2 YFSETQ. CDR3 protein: CASSLTTGGQETQYF. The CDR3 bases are TGCGCCAGCAGCTTGACGACGGGGGGCCAAGAGACCCAGTACTTC.

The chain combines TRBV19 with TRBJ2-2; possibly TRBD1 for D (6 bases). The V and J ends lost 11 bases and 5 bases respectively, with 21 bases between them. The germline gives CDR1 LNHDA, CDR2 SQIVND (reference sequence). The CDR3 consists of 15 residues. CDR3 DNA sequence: TGTGCCGTACGGATCGGGACATGGAGGACCGGGGAGCTGTTTTTT. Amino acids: CAVRIGTWRTGELFF.

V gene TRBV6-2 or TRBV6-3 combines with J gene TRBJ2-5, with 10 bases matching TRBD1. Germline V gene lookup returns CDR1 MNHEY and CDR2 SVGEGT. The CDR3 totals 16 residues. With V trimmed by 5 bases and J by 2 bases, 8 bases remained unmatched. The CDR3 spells CASSRDRGRHQETQYF. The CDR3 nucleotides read TGTGCCAGCAGTCGAGACAGGGGGCGGCATCAAGAGACCCAGTACTTC.

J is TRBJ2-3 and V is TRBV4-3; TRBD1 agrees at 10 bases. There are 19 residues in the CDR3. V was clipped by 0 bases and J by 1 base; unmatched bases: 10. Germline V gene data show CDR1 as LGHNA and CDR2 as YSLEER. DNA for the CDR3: TGCGCCAGCAGCCAAGATCGCCCACCTGGACAGGGGGGCACAGATACGCAGTATTTT. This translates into CASSQDRPPGQGGTDTQYF.

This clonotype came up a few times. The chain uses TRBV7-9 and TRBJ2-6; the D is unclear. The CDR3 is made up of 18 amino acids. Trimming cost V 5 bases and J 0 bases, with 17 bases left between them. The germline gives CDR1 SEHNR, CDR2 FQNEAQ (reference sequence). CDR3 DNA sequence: TGTGCCAGCAGCGCCCCGACAATTCGCGACTCTGGGGCCAACGTCCTGACTTTC. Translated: CASSAPTIRDSGANVLTF.

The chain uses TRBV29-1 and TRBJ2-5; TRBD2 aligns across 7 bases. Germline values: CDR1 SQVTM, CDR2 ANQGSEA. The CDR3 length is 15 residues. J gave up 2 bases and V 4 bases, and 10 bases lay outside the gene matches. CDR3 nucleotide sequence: TGCAGCGTTGGATTCTCAGCGGGGCCGCAAGAGACCCAGTACTTC. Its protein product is CSVGFSAGPQETQYF.

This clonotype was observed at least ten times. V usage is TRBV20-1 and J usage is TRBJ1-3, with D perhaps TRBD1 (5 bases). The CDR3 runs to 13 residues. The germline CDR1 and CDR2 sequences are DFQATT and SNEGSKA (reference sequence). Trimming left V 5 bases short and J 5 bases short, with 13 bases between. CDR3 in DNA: TGCAGTGCTGGACGGGACGGTAGAAACACCATATATTTT. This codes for CSAGRDGRNTIYF.

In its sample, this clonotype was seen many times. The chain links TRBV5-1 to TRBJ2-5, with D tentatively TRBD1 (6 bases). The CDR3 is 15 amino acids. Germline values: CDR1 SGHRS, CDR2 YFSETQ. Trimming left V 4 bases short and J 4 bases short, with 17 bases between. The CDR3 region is CASSATLQGRETQYF. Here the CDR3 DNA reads TGCGCCAGCAGCGCTACCCTACAGGGCCGAGAGACCCAGTACTTC.

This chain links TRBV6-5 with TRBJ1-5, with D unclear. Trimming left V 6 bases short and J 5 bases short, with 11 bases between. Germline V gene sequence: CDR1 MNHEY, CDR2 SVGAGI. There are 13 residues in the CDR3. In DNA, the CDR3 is TGTGCCAGCAGACTTGGGATCGATCAGCCCCAGCATTTT. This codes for CASRLGIDQPQHF.

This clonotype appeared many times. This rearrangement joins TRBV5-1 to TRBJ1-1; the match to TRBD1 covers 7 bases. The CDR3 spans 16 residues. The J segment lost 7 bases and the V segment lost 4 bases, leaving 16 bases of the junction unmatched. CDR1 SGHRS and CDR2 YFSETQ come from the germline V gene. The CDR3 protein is CASSKNPGTARGEAFF. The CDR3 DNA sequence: TGCGCCAGCAGCAAAAACCCCGGGACAGCGCGTGGTGAAGCTTTCTTT.

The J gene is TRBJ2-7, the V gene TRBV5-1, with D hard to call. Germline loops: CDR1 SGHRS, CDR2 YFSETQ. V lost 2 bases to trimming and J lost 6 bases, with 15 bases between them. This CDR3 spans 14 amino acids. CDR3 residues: CASSFPRIDGEQYF. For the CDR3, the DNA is TGCGCCAGCAGCTTCCCACGGATCGACGGCGAGCAGTACTTC.

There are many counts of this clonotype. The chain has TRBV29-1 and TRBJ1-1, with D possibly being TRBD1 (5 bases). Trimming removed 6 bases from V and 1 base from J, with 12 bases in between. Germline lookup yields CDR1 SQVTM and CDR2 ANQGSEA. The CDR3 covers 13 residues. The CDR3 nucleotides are TGCAGCGTCGCATCGACAGAGAACACTGAAGCTTTCTTT. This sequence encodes CSVASTENTEAFF.